These T cell receptor beta chains were read from a single sample in a study of response to subunit inactivated influenza vaccine. TCRdb itself ran the RT-PCR reads through MiXCR, one entry per CDR3 protein. The sample gives more than 200,000 distinct CDR3 sequences, 12% of which show up once; about 7.8% is in the top ten. The specimen was non-naive T cells sorted from PBMCs, collected 14 to 15 days before vaccination. These receptors came from a man in his fifties who received an inactivated influenza vaccine. Each CDR3 is given without its conserved first and last residue.

v_gene: TRBV28; j_gene: TRBJ1-2; CDR3aa: ASSPLPRGNIYGYT
v_gene: TRBV5-6; j_gene: TRBJ1-1; CDR3aa: ASRGRQNTEAF
v_gene: TRBV13; j_gene: TRBJ2-1; CDR3aa: ASSLGTRYNEQF
v_gene: TRBV2; j_gene: TRBJ2-7; CDR3aa: ASRRLAEGAYEQY
v_gene: TRBV7-8; j_gene: TRBJ2-1; CDR3aa: ASSPGPSGVGDEQF
v_gene: TRBV4-3; j_gene: TRBJ2-7; CDR3aa: ASSQEFRGRDEQY
v_gene: TRBV5-1; j_gene: TRBJ1-2; CDR3aa: ASSGSTGANYGYT
v_gene: TRBV6-4; j_gene: TRBJ1-5; CDR3aa: ASSDSTDSEQPQH
v_gene: TRBV9; j_gene: TRBJ2-7; CDR3aa: ASSVRRLVDCEQY
v_gene: TRBV6-5; j_gene: TRBJ1-3; CDR3aa: ASSYRSGFSGNTIY
v_gene: TRBV20-1; j_gene: TRBJ2-2; CDR3aa: SARGLAGNGGGELF
v_gene: TRBV4-2; j_gene: TRBJ2-3; CDR3aa: ASSQDRGGGTDTQY
v_gene: TRBV18; j_gene: TRBJ2-2; CDR3aa: ASSPANRGQIGELF
v_gene: TRBV12-3/TRBV12-4; j_gene: TRBJ2-1; CDR3aa: ASRLTSGRAVEQF
v_gene: TRBV20-1; j_gene: TRBJ1-5; CDR3aa: SARVAHESNQPQH
v_gene: TRBV5-5; j_gene: TRBJ2-2; CDR3aa: ASSLHGGAAGELF
v_gene: TRBV20-1; j_gene: TRBJ2-1; CDR3aa: SANRGSGNEQF
v_gene: TRBV7-9; j_gene: TRBJ2-1; CDR3aa: ASSLSRENEQF
v_gene: TRBV7-8; j_gene: TRBJ2-7; CDR3aa: ASSPQQTTYEQY
v_gene: TRBV11-3; j_gene: TRBJ2-1; CDR3aa: ASSLDSFSEQF
v_gene: TRBV5-1; j_gene: TRBJ2-7; CDR3aa: ASSREGQGYYEQY
v_gene: TRBV27; j_gene: TRBJ2-2; CDR3aa: ASSLRHNTGELF
v_gene: TRBV5-1; j_gene: TRBJ2-6; CDR3aa: ASSFLTSGANVLT
v_gene: TRBV3-1; j_gene: TRBJ1-6; CDR3aa: ASSQDPITPLH
v_gene: TRBV10-3; j_gene: TRBJ1-2; CDR3aa: AITPEGQVPLGYT
v_gene: TRBV6-4; j_gene: TRBJ2-2; CDR3aa: ASSEMSLAGELF
v_gene: TRBV12-3/TRBV12-4; j_gene: TRBJ1-4; CDR3aa: ASSRTTSDEKLF
v_gene: TRBV7-3; j_gene: TRBJ2-3; CDR3aa: ASSSLAASTDTQY
v_gene: TRBV6-1; j_gene: TRBJ2-3; CDR3aa: ASMVQAGSTDTQY
v_gene: TRBV4-1; j_gene: TRBJ1-5; CDR3aa: ASSQDFGVNNQPQH
v_gene: TRBV12-3/TRBV12-4; j_gene: TRBJ1-1; CDR3aa: ASSHRQPNTEAF
v_gene: TRBV9; j_gene: TRBJ2-2; CDR3aa: ASSMGLAGEGNTGELF
v_gene: TRBV27; j_gene: TRBJ1-2; CDR3aa: ASSLNRFYGYT
v_gene: TRBV7-3; j_gene: TRBJ2-5; CDR3aa: ASSPQSGRPETQY
v_gene: TRBV11-2; j_gene: TRBJ1-5; CDR3aa: ASSNDRNQPQH
v_gene: TRBV5-1; j_gene: TRBJ2-3; CDR3aa: ASSLATGTFNTDTQY
v_gene: TRBV11-2; j_gene: TRBJ2-5; CDR3aa: ASSLVGGVQETQY
v_gene: TRBV11-3; j_gene: TRBJ2-7; CDR3aa: ASSRTSDYEQY
v_gene: TRBV5-1; j_gene: TRBJ2-5; CDR3aa: ASSPGQGWGETQY
v_gene: TRBV6-2/TRBV6-3; j_gene: TRBJ2-4; CDR3aa: ASGGWGFLAKNIQY
v_gene: TRBV7-2; j_gene: TRBJ2-7; CDR3aa: ASSLSWGQTKVKY
v_gene: TRBV7-8; j_gene: TRBJ2-1; CDR3aa: ASSFSRDRGGNEQF
v_gene: TRBV29-1; j_gene: TRBJ2-7; CDR3aa: SAGQSYEQY
v_gene: TRBV6-5; j_gene: TRBJ1-3; CDR3aa: ASSYDRSGNTIY
v_gene: TRBV5-1; j_gene: TRBJ1-4; CDR3aa: ASSLANRGQAEKLF
v_gene: TRBV5-1; j_gene: TRBJ2-5; CDR3aa: ASSLGTSVETQY
v_gene: TRBV27; j_gene: TRBJ2-3; CDR3aa: ASRKTSGRRTDTQY
v_gene: TRBV6-1; j_gene: TRBJ2-7; CDR3aa: ASRLGTGGIYEQY
v_gene: TRBV4-2; j_gene: TRBJ2-6; CDR3aa: ASSQGGLSGANVLT
v_gene: TRBV6-2/TRBV6-3; j_gene: TRBJ2-7; CDR3aa: ASRRLAAPYEQY